Listed below are T cell receptor beta chains from one sample, sequenced in a study of OX40 agonist ivuxolimab in advanced cancers. The protocol was immunoSEQ multiplex PCR, while the TCRdb copy is restricted to in-frame clones and leaves out a portion. The repertoire has tens of thousands of clones, about 90% of them found once; the top ten carry approximately 11%. Sequenced material: CD4+ or CD8+ T cells sorted from blood, taken in a trial of the OX40 agonist ivuxolimab. Receptors originate from an adult with an advanced solid tumor such as melanoma, head and neck, liver or kidney cancer. Each CDR3 is given with its conserved first and last residue. Fields, in order: D gene, J gene, V gene, clone size, CDR3 DNA, CDR3 protein. D genes are given only for firm matches. Rows give clone size only sometimes, using once, few, many, or a class for an expanded clone.

D: NA
J: TRBJ2-1
V: TRBV4-1
size: NA
DNA: TGCGCCAGCAGCCTCGACCGACTCCCCCTTTACAATGAGCAGTTCTTC
CDR3: CASSLDRLPLYNEQFF

D: NA
J: TRBJ2-1
V: TRBV25-1
size: NA
DNA: TGTGCCAGCAGTGATTGGGACAAGAACAATGAGCAGTTCTTC
CDR3: CASSDWDKNNEQFF

D: TRBD1
J: TRBJ2-7
V: TRBV5-1
size: NA
DNA: TGCGCCAGCAGCTTAAGGGGGCAGGGGATCTACGAGCAGTACTTC
CDR3: CASSLRGQGIYEQYF

D: NA
J: TRBJ1-1
V: TRBV9
size: once
DNA: TGTGCCAGCAGCACAGGCGGGGCACACACTGAAGCTTTCTTT
CDR3: CASSTGGAHTEAFF

D: NA
J: TRBJ2-1
V: TRBV7-2
size: NA
DNA: TGTGCCAGCAGCTTAGGTGTTAGCGCTTACAATGAGCAGTTCTTC
CDR3: CASSLGVSAYNEQFF

D: NA
J: TRBJ1-2
V: TRBV7-9
size: NA
DNA: TGTGCCAGCAGCGCCCAGAGGACAGCGGATGGCTACACCTTC
CDR3: CASSAQRTADGYTF

D: NA
J: TRBJ2-2
V: TRBV13
size: NA
DNA: TGTGCCAGCAGCATCAGGGGTGACGGCACCGGGGAGCTGTTTTTT
CDR3: CASSIRGDGTGELFF

D: NA
J: TRBJ2-3
V: TRBV5-4
size: once
DNA: TGTGCCAGCAGCTTGGGGGAAAGCACAGATACGCAGTATTTT
CDR3: CASSLGESTDTQYF

D: NA
J: TRBJ2-1
V: TRBV7-8
size: NA
DNA: TGTGCCAGCAGCTTCTTGATCCGGGATGAGCAGTTCTTC
CDR3: CASSFLIRDEQFF

D: NA
J: TRBJ2-5
V: TRBV21-1
size: NA
DNA: TGTGCCAGCAGCATCTGGACTAGCGGGAGTGAGACCCAGTACTTC
CDR3: CASSIWTSGSETQYF

D: TRBD2
J: TRBJ2-1
V: TRBV30
size: NA
DNA: TGTGCCTGGAGTGTAAGCGGGGGGGCGTATGAGCAGTTCTTC
CDR3: CAWSVSGGAYEQFF

D: NA
J: TRBJ2-5
V: TRBV7-6
size: NA
DNA: TGTGCCAGCAGCTCAGCAGGGCGCCCGGACGAGACCCAGTACTTC
CDR3: CASSSAGRPDETQYF

D: TRBD2
J: TRBJ2-7
V: TRBV27
size: once
DNA: TGTGCCAGCAGTTCGGGACTAGCGTTTACCTACGAGCAGTACTTC
CDR3: CASSSGLAFTYEQYF

D: NA
J: TRBJ2-3
V: TRBV4-1
size: NA
DNA: TGCGCCAGCAGCCAAGAACTAGCTAGCACAGATACGCAGTATTTT
CDR3: CASSQELASTDTQYF

D: NA
J: TRBJ2-7
V: TRBV7-9
size: NA
DNA: TGTGCCAGCAGCTTAGCCTGGAGGGAGCAGTACTTC
CDR3: CASSLAWREQYF

D: NA
J: TRBJ1-5
V: TRBV19
size: NA
DNA: TGTGCCAGTAGCTTTTCCGGGATTCGCAATCAGCCCCAGCATTTT
CDR3: CASSFSGIRNQPQHF

D: TRBD2
J: TRBJ2-3
V: TRBV7-8
size: NA
DNA: TGTGCCAGCAGCATGACCGGGACTACCACAGATACGCAGTATTTT
CDR3: CASSMTGTTTDTQYF

D: NA
J: TRBJ1-1
V: TRBV4-1
size: NA
DNA: TGCGCCAGCAGCCAGTCCGGGACCTCTGGGACTGAAGCTTTCTTT
CDR3: CASSQSGTSGTEAFF

D: TRBD1
J: TRBJ2-1
V: TRBV27
size: NA
DNA: TGTGCCAGCAGTTTATCGACAGGGAGCTCCTACAATGAGCAGTTCTTC
CDR3: CASSLSTGSSYNEQFF

D: NA
J: TRBJ1-4
V: TRBV4-1
size: NA
DNA: TGCGCCAGCAGACAGAATGGGCCCGAAAAACTGTTTTTT
CDR3: CASRQNGPEKLFF

D: NA
J: TRBJ2-7
V: TRBV5-6
size: NA
DNA: TGTGCCAGCAGCTTGGTTAGGGGGACCAGCTCCTACGAGCAGTACTTC
CDR3: CASSLVRGTSSYEQYF

D: NA
J: TRBJ1-5
V: TRBV27
size: NA
DNA: TGTGCCAGCAGTTTAGTGGGTCAGCCCCAGCATTTT
CDR3: CASSLVGQPQHF

D: TRBD2
J: TRBJ2-7
V: TRBV7-9
size: few
DNA: TGTGCCAGCAGCTTAGCCGGGGGAGGGAACGAGCAGTACTTC
CDR3: CASSLAGGGNEQYF

D: TRBD1
J: TRBJ2-1
V: TRBV29-1
size: NA
DNA: TGCAGCGTCGACAGGGGAAGCTGGGATGAGCAGTTCTTC
CDR3: CSVDRGSWDEQFF

D: NA
J: TRBJ2-2
V: TRBV6-5
size: once
DNA: TGTGCCAGCAGTTTTGGGACTCCGAACACCGGGGAGCTGTTTTTT
CDR3: CASSFGTPNTGELFF

D: NA
J: TRBJ2-7
V: TRBV7-9
size: NA
DNA: TGTGCCAGCAGCTCAAGGGGTTACGAGCAGTACTTC
CDR3: CASSSRGYEQYF

D: TRBD2
J: TRBJ2-3
V: TRBV11-3
size: NA
DNA: TGTGCCAGCAGCTTCGGCGGGAGGGCCCAAGATACGCAGTATTTT
CDR3: CASSFGGRAQDTQYF

D: NA
J: TRBJ2-2
V: TRBV2
size: NA
DNA: TGTGCCAGCAGTCCAGGGAGCACCGGGGAGCTGTTTTTT
CDR3: CASSPGSTGELFF

D: TRBD2
J: TRBJ2-1
V: TRBV19
size: NA
DNA: TGTGCCAGTAGTACTGGGACTAGCGGGTACAATGAGCAGTTCTTC
CDR3: CASSTGTSGYNEQFF

D: NA
J: TRBJ2-2
V: TRBV21-1
size: NA
DNA: TGTGCCAGCCGGACAAACCTCTGCACCGGGGAGCTGTTTTTT
CDR3: CASRTNLCTGELFF

D: NA
J: TRBJ2-5
V: TRBV7-8
size: NA
DNA: TGTGCCAGCAGCCGCGCCGCGGGGCTGGGGGAGACCCAGTACTTC
CDR3: CASSRAAGLGETQYF

D: NA
J: TRBJ2-5
V: TRBV9
size: NA
DNA: TGTGCCAGCAGCGATGGAGAGACCCAGTACTTC
CDR3: CASSDGETQYF

D: TRBD2
J: TRBJ2-2
V: TRBV27
size: NA
DNA: TGTGCCAGCACCACCTTCGGCGGGAGGGGTCACGGGGAGCTGTTTTTT
CDR3: CASTTFGGRGHGELFF

D: TRBD1
J: TRBJ2-7
V: TRBV7-3
size: NA
DNA: TGTGCCAGCAGCCCTGGGACAGGGGTCGGCGAGCAGTACTTC
CDR3: CASSPGTGVGEQYF

D: NA
J: TRBJ1-5
V: TRBV28
size: NA
DNA: TGTGCCAGCAGTTTAATCCCCTCAGGGGCCGAAAATCAGCCCCAGCATTTT
CDR3: CASSLIPSGAENQPQHF

D: NA
J: TRBJ2-3
V: TRBV5-3
size: NA
DNA: TGTGCCAGAAGCTTCGTGGGGGATCCCACAGATACGCAGTATTTT
CDR3: CARSFVGDPTDTQYF

D: TRBD2
J: TRBJ2-7
V: TRBV27
size: NA
DNA: TGTGCCAGCAGTTCGGCGGGAGGGTACGAGCAGTACTTC
CDR3: CASSSAGGYEQYF

D: NA
J: TRBJ1-5
V: TRBV30
size: NA
DNA: TGTGCCTGGAGAGGGGGTGGCAGGCTGAAAAACCAGCCCCAGCATTTT
CDR3: CAWRGGGRLKNQPQHF

D: NA
J: TRBJ2-3
V: TRBV7-3
size: NA
DNA: TGTGCCAGCAGCTCGACGGGGGATACGCAGTATTTT
CDR3: CASSSTGDTQYF